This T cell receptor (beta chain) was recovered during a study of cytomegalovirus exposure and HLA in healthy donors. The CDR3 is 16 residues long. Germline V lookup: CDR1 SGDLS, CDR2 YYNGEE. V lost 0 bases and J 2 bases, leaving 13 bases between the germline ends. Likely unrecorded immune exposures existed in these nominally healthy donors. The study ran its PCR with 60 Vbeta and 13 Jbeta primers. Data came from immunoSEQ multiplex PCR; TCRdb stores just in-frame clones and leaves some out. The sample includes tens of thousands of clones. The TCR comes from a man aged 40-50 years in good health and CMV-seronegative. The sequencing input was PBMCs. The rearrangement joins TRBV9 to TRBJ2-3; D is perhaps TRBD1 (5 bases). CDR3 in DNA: TGTGCCAGCAGCGTAGGGCTACAGGAGCTCACAGATACGCAGTATTTT. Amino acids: CASSVGLQELTDTQYF.